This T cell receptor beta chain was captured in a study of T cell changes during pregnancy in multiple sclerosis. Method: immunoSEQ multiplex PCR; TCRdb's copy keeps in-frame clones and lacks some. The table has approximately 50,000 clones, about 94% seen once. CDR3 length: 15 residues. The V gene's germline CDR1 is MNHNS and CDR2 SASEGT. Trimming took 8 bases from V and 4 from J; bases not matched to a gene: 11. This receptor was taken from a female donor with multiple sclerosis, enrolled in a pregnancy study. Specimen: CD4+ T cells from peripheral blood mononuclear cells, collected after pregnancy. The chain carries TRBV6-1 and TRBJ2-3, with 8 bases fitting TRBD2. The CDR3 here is CASRPVSGKSDTQYF. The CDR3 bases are TGTGCCAGCCGCCCGGTTAGCGGGAAGTCAGATACGCAGTATTTT.